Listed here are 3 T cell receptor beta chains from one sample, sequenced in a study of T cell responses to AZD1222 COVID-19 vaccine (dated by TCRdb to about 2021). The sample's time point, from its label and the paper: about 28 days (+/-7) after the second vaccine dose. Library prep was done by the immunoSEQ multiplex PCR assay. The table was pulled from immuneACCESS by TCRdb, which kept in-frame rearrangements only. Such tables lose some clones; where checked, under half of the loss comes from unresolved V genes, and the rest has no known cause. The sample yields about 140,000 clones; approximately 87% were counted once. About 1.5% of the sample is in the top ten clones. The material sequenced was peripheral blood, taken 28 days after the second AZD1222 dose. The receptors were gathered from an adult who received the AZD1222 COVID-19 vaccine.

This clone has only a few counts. The CDR3 reads CASSQLTGGNYNEQFF. The CDR3 DNA is TGTGCCAGCAGCCAACTGACAGGGGGCAACTACAATGAGCAGTTCTTC. This chain connects TRBV14 to TRBJ2-1, with 10 bases that match TRBD1. Germline-derived CDR1 and CDR2 are SGHDN and FVKESK. The CDR3 covers 16 residues. The J segment lost 3 bases and the V segment lost 2 bases, leaving 4 bases of the junction unmatched.

This CDR3 reads CASSPRGGSSDEQYF. The CDR3 region has the DNA TGTGCCAGCAGCCCGAGGGGGGGGTCTAGCGACGAGCAGTACTTC. The chain links TRBV7-9 to TRBJ2-7; TRBD2 is a possible D gene (7 bases). Between the trimmed V and J ends, which lost 5 bases and 5 bases, there was a span of 19 bases. Germline assignment: CDR1 SEHNR and CDR2 FQNEAQ (reference sequence). CDR3 length equals 15 residues.

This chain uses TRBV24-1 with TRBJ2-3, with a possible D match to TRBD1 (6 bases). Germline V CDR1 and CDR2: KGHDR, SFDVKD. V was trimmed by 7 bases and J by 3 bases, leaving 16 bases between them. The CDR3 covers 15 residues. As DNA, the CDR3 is TGTGCCACCAGCCCGGGACACCTCAATACAGATACGCAGTATTTT. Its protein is CATSPGHLNTDTQYF.